This T cell receptor (beta chain) came from a study of blood T cell repertoires in COVID-19. Study details: The origin of the acute and convalescent COVID-19 samples was the United States, Italy and Spain. Nucleic acid was either cDNA or gDNA, and it came from T cells, B-cell-depleted T cells, or PBMCs.

Self-reported history from a screening survey and questionnaire set each donor's cohort. The method was immunoSEQ multiplex PCR; TCRdb's version includes in-frame clones alone and lacks a portion of them. The sample has approximately 290,000 clones, 80% to 95% seen once. The germline V and J ends were trimmed by 1 base and 7 bases, with 4 bases remaining between them. CDR3 length: 12 residues. In germline, CDR1 is MDHEN, CDR2 SYDVKM. The receptor was derived from a woman aged 30 to 39 who had recovered from COVID-19. The J gene is TRBJ2-2, the V gene TRBV28; no clear D gene. The specimen was PBMCs or T cells enriched from blood (not recorded which). CDR3: CASSLSSGELFF. The CDR3 DNA follows: TGTGCCAGCAGTTTATCGAGCGGGGAGCTGTTTTTT.